This entry lists 15 T cell receptor beta chains sequenced from one sample in a study of blood T cell repertoires in COVID-19 (dated by TCRdb to the early 2020s). Libraries were built with the immunoSEQ multiplex PCR assay. As stored in TCRdb, this immuneACCESS dataset retains in-frame rearrangements with V and J assigned. A fraction of the clones does not appear; measured against another copy, unresolved V genes explain less than half of the discrepancy, and the remainder lacks a known reason. This sample holds approximately 290,000 clones; roughly 89% were observed only once. The ten largest clones take up roughly 0.8% of the sample. Material: peripheral blood. The receptors were sampled from a man aged 30 to 45 with acute or convalescent COVID-19.

The rearrangement links TRBV7-9 to TRBJ1-2; D call uncertain. V lost 3 bases to trimming and J lost 2 bases, with 13 bases between them. Germline loops: CDR1 SEHNR, CDR2 FQNEAQ (reference sequence). This CDR3 has 15 amino acids. CDR3 nucleotides: TGTGCCAGCAGCTTGAGCCGGGTGCAGAACTATGGCTACACCTTC. It yields the protein CASSLSRVQNYGYTF. The entire variable domain, with the rest obtained from reference TRBV7-9 and TRBJ1-2, is as follows: DTGVSQNPRHKITKRGQNVTFRCDPISEHNRLYWYRQTLGQGPEFLTYFQNEAQLEKSRLLSDRFSAERPKGSFSTLEIQRTEQGDSAMYLCASSLSRVQNYGYTFGSGTRLTVV.

The V call is TRBV5-6, the J call TRBJ2-2, with TRBD1 identical over 9 bases. Germline V gene sequence: CDR1 SGHDT, CDR2 YYEEEE. V dropped 4 bases and J dropped 3; count of bases not matched to a gene: 7. This CDR3 is built from 16 residues. CDR3: CASSHTTGGYTGELFF. The CDR3 coding sequence is TGTGCCAGCAGCCATACAACAGGGGGCTACACCGGGGAGCTGTTTTTT.

The chain combines TRBV19 with TRBJ1-2, with D perhaps matching TRBD1 (6 bases). The ends were cut back, 4 bases at V and 1 base at J, with 16 bases in the middle. The CDR3 sequence is 16 residues long. Germline CDR1 and CDR2: LNHDA and SQIVND (reference sequence). DNA of the CDR3: TGTGCCAGTAGTAGACAACCGGACAGTTTTAACTATGGCTACACCTTC. Translated: CASSRQPDSFNYGYTF. The whole variable domain, remainder taken from reference TRBV19 and TRBJ1-2, is DGGITQSPKYLFRKEGQNVTLSCEQNLNHDAMYWYRQDPGQGLRLIYYSQIVNDFQKGDIAEGYSVSREKKESFPLTVTSAQKNPTAFYLCASSRQPDSFNYGYTFGSGTRLTVV.

The chain is built from TRBV27 and TRBJ1-5; D is unclear. Germline V lookup: CDR1 MNHEY, CDR2 SMNVEV (reference sequence). This CDR3 spans 15 amino acids. Trimming stripped 3 bases from V and 1 base from J, with 10 bases between. The CDR3 is CASSFLPGSNQPQHF. CDR3 DNA: TGTGCCAGCAGTTTTCTGCCGGGGAGCAATCAGCCCCAGCATTTT.

The rearrangement joins TRBV4-1 to TRBJ1-6, with D tentatively TRBD1 (6 bases). This CDR3 has 15 amino acids. The ends were cut back, 4 bases at V and 8 bases at J, with 15 bases in the middle. The germline V gene encodes CDR1 MGHRA and CDR2 YSYEKL. The CDR3 is CASSLTGGPYSPLHF. The DNA of the CDR3 is TGCGCCAGCAGCCTCACGGGGGGCCCCTATTCACCCCTCCACTTT.

This clone showed up just once. For the CDR3, the DNA is TGTGCCAGCACCACAGGGGGCCCCCGGGGCGGGGAGCTGTTTTTT. Residues: CASTTGGPRGGELFF. The chain joins TRBV28 to TRBJ2-2, with 9 bases lining up with TRBD1. This CDR3 has 15 residues. Germline lookup yields CDR1 MDHEN and CDR2 SYDVKM. Germline trimming cut 7 bases from V and 7 bases from J; bases unmatched to any gene: 10.

This clone has a count of ten or more. The CDR3 reads CASSQRMGGQRGAQHF. CDR3 nucleotide sequence: TGTGCCAGCAGCCAGCGGATGGGCGGACAGAGGGGAGCCCAGCATTTT. The V call is TRBV16, the J call TRBJ1-5, with D possibly TRBD1 on 6 matching bases. The CDR3 is 16 residues long. Trimming stripped 3 bases from V and 11 bases from J, with 23 bases between. Germline CDR1 reads KGHSY; CDR2 reads FQNENV. Using reference TRBV16 and TRBJ1-5 for the parts outside the CDR3, the full variable domain is GEEVAQTPKHLVRGEGQKAKLYCAPIKGHSYVFWYQQVLKNEFKFLISFQNENVFDETGMPKERFSAKCLPNSPCSLEIQATKLEDSAVYFCASSQRMGGQRGAQHFGDGTRLSIL.

V is TRBV21-1 and J is TRBJ2-6; the table calls TRBD1, which could not be checked here. TRBV21-1 is described as a pseudogene. This CDR3 contains 20 residues. CDR3 residues: CASSIGPAQGACSGANVLTF. In DNA, the CDR3 is TGTGCCAGCAGCATAGGCCCCGCGCAGGGGGCGTGCTCTGGGGCCAACGTCCTGACTTTC.

The rearrangement uses TRBV28 and TRBJ2-7, with TRBD2 matching 14 bases. Germline V gives CDR1 MDHEN, CDR2 SYDVKM. With 7 bases clipped from V and 5 bases from J, the junction kept 1 base outside the gene matches. CDR3 length: 13 amino acids. The CDR3 region has the DNA TGTGCCAGCACGGGACTAGCGGGGGACGAGCAGTACTTC. Amino acids: CASTGLAGDEQYF. Variable domain in full (rest from reference TRBV28 and TRBJ2-7): DVKVTQSSRYLVKRTGEKVFLECVQDMDHENMFWYRQDPGLGLRLIYFSYDVKMKEKGDIPEGYSVSREKKERFSLILESASTNQTSMYLCASTGLAGDEQYFGPGTRLTVT.

This chain joins TRBV3-1 (or the pseudogene TRBV3-2) and TRBJ2-1; 13 bases are shared with TRBD2. There are 21 residues in the CDR3. V dropped 5 bases and J dropped 0; count of bases not matched to a gene: 16. The V gene's germline CDR1 is LGHDT and CDR2 YNNKEL (reference sequence). CDR3 sequence (DNA): TGTGCCAGCAGCTCAGAGGGACCGGGACTAGCGGGGTTGAGCTCCTACAATGAGCAGTTCTTC. This translates into CASSSEGPGLAGLSSYNEQFF.

The genes are TRBV6-4 and TRBJ1-1; D perhaps matches TRBD1 (5 bases). V was trimmed by 3 bases and J by 7 bases, leaving 15 bases between them. Per the germline V gene, CDR1 is MRHNA and CDR2 is SNTAGT. This CDR3 region has 14 residues. DNA of the CDR3: TGTGCCAGCAGTGATGTTTTCGGGGGAGATGAAGCTTTCTTT. It yields the protein CASSDVFGGDEAFF.

This clone was observed a few times. V usage is TRBV7-9 and J usage is TRBJ2-1; possible D gene TRBD2, 5 bases. Germline CDR1 and CDR2: SEHNR and FQNEAQ (reference sequence). The CDR3 has 15 residues. Deletions cut 5 bases from V and 5 bases from J, with 16 bases between. This chain's CDR3 is CASSPRTSRDNEQFF. As DNA, the CDR3 is TGTGCCAGCAGCCCTAGGACTTCAAGAGACAATGAGCAGTTCTTC.

V and J are TRBV7-8 and TRBJ2-2; D might be TRBD1 (6 bases). The ends were cut back, 2 bases at V and 2 bases at J, with 12 bases in the middle. Germline CDR1 and CDR2: SGHVS and FQNEAQ. The CDR3 has 16 amino acids. In DNA form, the CDR3 reads TGTGCCAGCAGCTTAAGATCTGGGACAAACACCGGGGAGCTGTTTTTT. This codes for CASSLRSGTNTGELFF.

The genes are TRBV7-2 and TRBJ1-1; D call uncertain. The V gene lost 3 bases and the J gene lost 3 bases, with 14 bases spanning the gap. The germline gives CDR1 SGHTA, CDR2 FQGNSA. This CDR3 region has 15 residues. CDR3 nucleotides: TGTGCCAGCAGCTTGACGACACTCTTGGACACTGAAGCTTTCTTT. Encoded protein: CASSLTTLLDTEAFF.

The gene calls are TRBV21-1 and TRBJ1-6. TRBV21-1 is reported as a pseudogene. This CDR3 region has 12 residues. The CDR3 spells CASSKRFSPLHF. The CDR3 coding sequence is TGTGCCAGCAGCAAGCGGTTTTCACCCCTCCACTTT.